This record covers a single TCR beta chain. The antigen is undetermined. CDR3 regions of TCR beta were amplified from RNA transcripts. A first-round RT-PCR used HTBI primers, followed by a second-round multiplex PCR. In TCRdb, the multiplex PCR reads were re-called with MiXCR into one record per CDR3 protein. The data show fewer than 350,000 distinct CDR3 sequences, roughly a sixth seen once. Germline V gene data show CDR1 as SNHLY and CDR2 as FYNNEI. Germline trimming cut 5 bases from V and 4 bases from J; bases unmatched to any gene: 7. The CDR3 covers 15 residues. These data come from a study of Graves' ophthalmopathy and Graves' hyperthyroidism. Broader study findings: Blood also carried most expanded thyroid clonotypes exceeding 0.001 frequency.

The PBMC fraction was derived from over 9 ml of fresh peripheral blood. Material for sequencing was peripheral blood. This TCR was sampled from an adult man with Graves' ophthalmopathy. The V and J genes are TRBV2 and TRBJ1-5, with 8 bases that match TRBD1. This CDR3 is CASSLAQGANQPQHF. The CDR3 region has the DNA TGTGCCAGCAGTCTAGCTCAGGGGGCAAATCAGCCCCAGCATTTT.